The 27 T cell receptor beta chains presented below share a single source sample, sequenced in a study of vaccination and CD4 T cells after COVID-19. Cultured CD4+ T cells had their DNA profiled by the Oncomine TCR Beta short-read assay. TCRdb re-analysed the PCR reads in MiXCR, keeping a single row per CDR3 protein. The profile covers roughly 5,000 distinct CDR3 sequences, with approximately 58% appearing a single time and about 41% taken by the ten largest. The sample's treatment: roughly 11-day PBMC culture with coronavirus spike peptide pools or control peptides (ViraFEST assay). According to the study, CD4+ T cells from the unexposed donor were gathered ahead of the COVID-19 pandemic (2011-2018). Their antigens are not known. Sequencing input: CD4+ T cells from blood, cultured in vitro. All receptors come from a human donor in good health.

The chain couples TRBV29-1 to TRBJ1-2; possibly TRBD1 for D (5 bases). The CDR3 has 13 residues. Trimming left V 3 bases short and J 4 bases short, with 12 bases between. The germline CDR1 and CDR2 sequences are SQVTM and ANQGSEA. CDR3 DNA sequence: TGCAGCGTTGAGGGGGATCGATCCTATGGCTACACCTTC. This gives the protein CSVEGDRSYGYTF.

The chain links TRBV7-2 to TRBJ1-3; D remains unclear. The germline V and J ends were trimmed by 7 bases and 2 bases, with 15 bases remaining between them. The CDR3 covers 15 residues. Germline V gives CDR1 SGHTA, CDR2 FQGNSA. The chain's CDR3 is CASIPTPWAGNTIYF. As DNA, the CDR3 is TGTGCCAGCATCCCCACGCCATGGGCTGGAAACACCATATATTTT.

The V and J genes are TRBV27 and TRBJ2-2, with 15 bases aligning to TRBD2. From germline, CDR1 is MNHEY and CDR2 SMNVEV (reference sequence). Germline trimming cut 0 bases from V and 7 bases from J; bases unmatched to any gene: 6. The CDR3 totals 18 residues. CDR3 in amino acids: CASSLSGLAGGHNGELFF. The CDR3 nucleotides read TGTGCCAGCAGTTTATCCGGACTAGCGGGGGGGCACAACGGGGAGCTGTTTTTT.

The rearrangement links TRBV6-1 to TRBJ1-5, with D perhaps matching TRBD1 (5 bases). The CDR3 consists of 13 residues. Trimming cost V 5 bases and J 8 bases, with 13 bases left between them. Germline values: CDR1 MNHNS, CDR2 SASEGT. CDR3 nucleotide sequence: TGTGCCAGCAGTCGCGGGGGGGGGGAGCCCCAGCATTTT. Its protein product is CASSRGGGEPQHF.

As DNA, the CDR3 is TGCGCCAGCAGCCCGGCTGGACACCCGTCACCCCTCCACTTT. Translated: CASSPAGHPSPLHF. The chain carries TRBV5-1 and TRBJ1-6; tentative D call: TRBD1 (5 bases). V was shortened by 4 bases and J by 10 bases, with 15 bases between the two germline ends. Germline V gene data show CDR1 as SGHRS and CDR2 as YFSETQ. The CDR3 length is 14 residues.

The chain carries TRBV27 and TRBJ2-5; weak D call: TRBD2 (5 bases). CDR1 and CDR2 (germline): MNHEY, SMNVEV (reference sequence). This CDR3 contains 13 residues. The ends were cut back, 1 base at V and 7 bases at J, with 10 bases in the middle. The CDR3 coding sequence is TGTGCCAGCAGTTTATGGGGTGGAGGGACCCAGTACTTC. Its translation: CASSLWGGGTQYF.

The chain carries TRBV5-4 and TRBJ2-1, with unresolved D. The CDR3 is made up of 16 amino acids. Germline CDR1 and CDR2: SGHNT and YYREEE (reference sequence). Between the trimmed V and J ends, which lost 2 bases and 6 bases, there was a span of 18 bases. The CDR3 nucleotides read TGTGCCAGCAGCTTCGGGCGAATCGGTTCATCCAATGAGCAGTTCTTC. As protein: CASSFGRIGSSNEQFF.

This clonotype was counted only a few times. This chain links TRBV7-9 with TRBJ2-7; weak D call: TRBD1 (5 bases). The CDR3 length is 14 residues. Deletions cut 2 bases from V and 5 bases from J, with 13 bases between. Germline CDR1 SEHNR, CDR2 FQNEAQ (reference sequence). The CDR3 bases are TGTGCCAGCAGCTTACTGGCAGGGTCGGACGAGCAGTACTTC. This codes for CASSLLAGSDEQYF.

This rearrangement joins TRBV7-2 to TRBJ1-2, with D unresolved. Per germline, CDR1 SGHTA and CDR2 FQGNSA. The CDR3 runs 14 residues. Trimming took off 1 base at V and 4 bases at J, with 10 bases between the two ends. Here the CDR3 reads CASSLVGELYGYTF. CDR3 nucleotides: TGTGCCAGCAGCTTAGTCGGGGAACTCTATGGCTACACCTTC.

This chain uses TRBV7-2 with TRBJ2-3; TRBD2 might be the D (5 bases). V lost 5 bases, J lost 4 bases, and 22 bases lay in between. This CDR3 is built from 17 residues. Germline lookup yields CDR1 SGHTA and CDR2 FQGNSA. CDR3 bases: TGTGCCAGCAGCCCACAATCTAGCAAATCTGGGGCAGATACGCAGTATTTT. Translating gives CASSPQSSKSGADTQYF.

CDR3 sequence (DNA): TGTGCCAGCTCGGGTGGCAATCAGCCCCAGCATTTT. Translation: CASSGGNQPQHF. V usage is TRBV6-2 or TRBV6-3 and J usage is TRBJ1-5; D not certain. The CDR3 covers 12 residues. Germline CDR1 reads MNHEY; CDR2 reads SVGEGT. V was shortened by 8 bases and J by 2 bases, with 7 bases between the two germline ends.

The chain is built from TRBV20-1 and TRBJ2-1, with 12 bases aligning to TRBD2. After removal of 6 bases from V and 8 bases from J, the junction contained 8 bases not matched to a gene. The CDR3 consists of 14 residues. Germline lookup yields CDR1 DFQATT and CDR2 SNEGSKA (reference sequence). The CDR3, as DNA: TGCAGTGCCCCCTGGACTAGCGGGATTTATGAGCAGTTCTTC. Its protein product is CSAPWTSGIYEQFF.

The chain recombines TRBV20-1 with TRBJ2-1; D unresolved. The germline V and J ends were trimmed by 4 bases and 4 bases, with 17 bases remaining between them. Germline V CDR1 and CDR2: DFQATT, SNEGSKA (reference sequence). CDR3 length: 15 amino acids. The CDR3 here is CSATQIYAAYNEQFF. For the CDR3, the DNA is TGCAGTGCTACCCAAATCTACGCGGCGTACAATGAGCAGTTCTTC.

The CDR3 nucleotides read TGTGCCAGCAGCTTGTGGTCGGCCAGGGGAGATTCTAACTATGGCTACACCTTC. The encoded protein is CASSLWSARGDSNYGYTF. This rearrangement joins TRBV5-4 to TRBJ1-2; D may be TRBD1 (6 bases). Germline V gives CDR1 SGHNT, CDR2 YYREEE (reference sequence). This CDR3 has 18 amino acids. The V end lost 1 base, the J end lost 0 bases, and 19 bases lay between the germline ends.

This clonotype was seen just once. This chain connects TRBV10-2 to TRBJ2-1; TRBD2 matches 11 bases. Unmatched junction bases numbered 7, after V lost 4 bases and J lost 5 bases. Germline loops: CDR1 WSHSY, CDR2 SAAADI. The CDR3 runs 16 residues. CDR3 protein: CASSAPSGRFNNEQFF. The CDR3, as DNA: TGCGCCAGCAGTGCCCCTAGCGGGAGGTTCAACAATGAGCAGTTCTTC.

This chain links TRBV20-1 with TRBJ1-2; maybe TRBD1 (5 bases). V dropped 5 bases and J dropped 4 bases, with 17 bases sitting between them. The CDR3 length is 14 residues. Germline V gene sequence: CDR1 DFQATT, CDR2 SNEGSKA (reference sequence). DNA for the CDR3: TGCAGTGCTTCGGCCGACCTAGGGGTCTATGGCTACACCTTC. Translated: CSASADLGVYGYTF.

The CDR3 is CAWRRGQGAAYEQYF. The CDR3 region has the DNA TGTGCCTGGAGGAGAGGACAGGGTGCGGCCTACGAGCAGTACTTC. The J gene is TRBJ2-7, the V gene TRBV30; 8 nucleotides align to TRBD1. The J segment lost 2 bases and the V segment lost 3 bases, leaving 9 bases of the junction unmatched. The germline gives CDR1 GTSNPN, CDR2 SVGIG (reference sequence). This CDR3 is built from 15 residues.

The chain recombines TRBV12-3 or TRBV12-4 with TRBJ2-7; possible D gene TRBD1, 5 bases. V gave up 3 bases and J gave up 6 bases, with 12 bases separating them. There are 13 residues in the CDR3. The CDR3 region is CASSFATGREQYF. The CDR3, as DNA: TGTGCCAGCAGTTTCGCCACAGGCCGCGAGCAGTACTTC.

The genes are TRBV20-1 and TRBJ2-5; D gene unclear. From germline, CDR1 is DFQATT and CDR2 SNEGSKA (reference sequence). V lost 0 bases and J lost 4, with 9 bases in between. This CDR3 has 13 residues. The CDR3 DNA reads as TGCAGTGCTAGAGATCCAGGTCGAGAGACCCAGTACTTC. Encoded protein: CSARDPGRETQYF.

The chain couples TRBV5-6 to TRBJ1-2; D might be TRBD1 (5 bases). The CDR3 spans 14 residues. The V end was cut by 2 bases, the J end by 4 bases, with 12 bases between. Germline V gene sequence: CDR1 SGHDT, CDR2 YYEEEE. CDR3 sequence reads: CASSLLTELYGYTF. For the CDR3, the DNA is TGTGCCAGCAGCTTATTGACAGAACTCTATGGCTACACCTTC.

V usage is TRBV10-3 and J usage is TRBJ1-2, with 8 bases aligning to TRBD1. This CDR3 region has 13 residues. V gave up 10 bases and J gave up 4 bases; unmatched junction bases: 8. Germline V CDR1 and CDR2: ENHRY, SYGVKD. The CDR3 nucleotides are TGTGCCACCGGACAGGGTGACGTCTATGGCTACACCTTC. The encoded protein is CATGQGDVYGYTF.

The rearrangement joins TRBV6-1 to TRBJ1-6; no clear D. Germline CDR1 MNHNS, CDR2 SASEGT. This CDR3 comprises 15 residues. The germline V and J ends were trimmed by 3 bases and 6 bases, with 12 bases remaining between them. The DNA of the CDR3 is TGTGCCAGCAGTGATCGATCGGGGTCTAATTCACCCCTCCACTTT. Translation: CASSDRSGSNSPLHF.

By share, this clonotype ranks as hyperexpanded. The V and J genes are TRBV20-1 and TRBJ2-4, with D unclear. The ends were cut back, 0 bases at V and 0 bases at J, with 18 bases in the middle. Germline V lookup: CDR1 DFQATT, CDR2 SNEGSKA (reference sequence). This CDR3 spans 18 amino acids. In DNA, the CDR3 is TGCAGTGCTAGAGATCATTGGGAACCACTGCTAGCCAAAAACATTCAGTACTTC. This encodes CSARDHWEPLLAKNIQYF.

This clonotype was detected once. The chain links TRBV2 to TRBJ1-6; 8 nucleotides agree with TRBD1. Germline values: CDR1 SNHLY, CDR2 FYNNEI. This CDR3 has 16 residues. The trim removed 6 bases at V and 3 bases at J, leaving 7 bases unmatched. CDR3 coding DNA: TGTGCCAGCAGGGGGGGAACAGGGGGCTATAATTCACCCCTCCACTTT. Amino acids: CASRGGTGGYNSPLHF.

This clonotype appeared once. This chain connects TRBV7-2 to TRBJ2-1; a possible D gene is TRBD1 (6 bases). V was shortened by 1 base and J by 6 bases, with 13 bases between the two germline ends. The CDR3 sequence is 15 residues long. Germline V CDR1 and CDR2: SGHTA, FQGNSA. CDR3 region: CASSLVSGRGNEQFF. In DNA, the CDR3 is TGTGCCAGCAGCTTAGTGAGCGGCAGGGGCAATGAGCAGTTCTTC.

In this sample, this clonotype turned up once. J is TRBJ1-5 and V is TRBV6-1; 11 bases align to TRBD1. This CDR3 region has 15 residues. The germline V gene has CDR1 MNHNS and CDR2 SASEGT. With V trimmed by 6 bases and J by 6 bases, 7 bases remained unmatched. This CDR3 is CASRAGQGATQPQHF. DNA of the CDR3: TGTGCCAGCAGGGCCGGACAGGGGGCCACTCAGCCCCAGCATTTT.

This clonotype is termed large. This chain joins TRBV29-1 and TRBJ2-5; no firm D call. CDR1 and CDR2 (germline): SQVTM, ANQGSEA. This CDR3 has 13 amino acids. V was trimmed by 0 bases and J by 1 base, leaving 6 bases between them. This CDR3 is CSVEDLRQETQYF. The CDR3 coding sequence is TGCAGCGTTGAAGATCTACGCCAAGAGACCCAGTACTTC. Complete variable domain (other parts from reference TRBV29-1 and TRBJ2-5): SAVISQKPSRDICQRGTSLTIQCQVDSQVTMMFWYRQQPGQSLTLIATANQGSEATYESGFVIDKFPISRPNLTFSTLTVSNMSPEDSSIYLCSVEDLRQETQYFGPGTRLLVL.